This TCR beta chain is from a study of cytomegalovirus exposure and HLA in healthy donors. Overall study results and limits: CMV serostatus was the sole immune exposure information available. A further, later analysis showed that HLA-associated TCR beta chains (compared with equally common others) were more clonally expanded. In a later analysis, specific HLA alleles were associated with 15,000 to 20,000 TCR beta sequences at a 0.05 false discovery rate. A later analysis revealed that TCR association rates differed between HLA loci, peaking at DRB1 and bottoming out at HLA-C.

The PCR used 60 Vbeta and 13 Jbeta primers. Clones were sequenced by immunoSEQ multiplex PCR, and TCRdb holds only the in-frame ones, with some missing. This sample has 100,000 to 150,000 clones, with more than 65% found just once. Details on this clone: Its antigen is unidentified.

Germline V lookup: CDR1 SGHAT, CDR2 FQNNGV. V was clipped by 2 bases and J by 0 bases, with 12 bases between them. The CDR3 has 16 residues. The sequence came from a woman in her thirties or forties in good health and CMV-seropositive. This chain links TRBV11-2 with TRBJ2-3; the D gene is possibly TRBD1 (5 bases). The sample consisted of PBMCs. CDR3 protein: CASSLPGNPSTDTQYF. CDR3 coding DNA: TGTGCCAGCAGCTTACCAGGGAACCCTAGCACAGATACGCAGTATTTT.